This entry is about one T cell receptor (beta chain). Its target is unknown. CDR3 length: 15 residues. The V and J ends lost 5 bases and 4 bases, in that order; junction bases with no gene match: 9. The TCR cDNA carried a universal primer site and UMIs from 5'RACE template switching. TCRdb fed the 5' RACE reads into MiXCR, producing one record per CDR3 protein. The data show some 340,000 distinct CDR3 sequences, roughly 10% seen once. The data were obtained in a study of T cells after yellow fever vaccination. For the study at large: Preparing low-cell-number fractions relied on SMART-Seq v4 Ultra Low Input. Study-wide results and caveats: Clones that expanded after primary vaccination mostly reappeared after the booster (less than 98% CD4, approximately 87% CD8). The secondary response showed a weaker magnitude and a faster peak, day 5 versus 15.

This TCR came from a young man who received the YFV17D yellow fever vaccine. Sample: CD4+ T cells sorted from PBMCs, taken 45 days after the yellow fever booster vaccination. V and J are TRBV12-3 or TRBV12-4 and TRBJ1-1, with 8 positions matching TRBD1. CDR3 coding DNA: TGTGCCAGCAGTACCCGACAGGGGCCGGGCACTGAAGCTTTCTTT. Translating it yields CASSTRQGPGTEAFF.